A selection of T cell receptor beta chains follows, all from one sample in a study of neurological immune-mediated disorders. TCRdb re-called the 5' RACE reads through MiXCR, storing one row per CDR3 protein. The table shows 87,000 or so distinct CDR3 sequences, with around 3.4% occurring only once. The sequencing sample was made of PBMCs. The receptor set was obtained from a woman aged 18 to 35 with multiple sclerosis. Both conserved end residues are part of each CDR3. D genes are given only for firm matches. Where a row states a size, it is once, few, many or the class of an expanded clone; other rows omit it.

d_gene | j_gene | abundance | v_gene | CDR3nt | CDR3aa
NA | TRBJ2-3 | many | TRBV20-1 | TGCAGCGGCTGTAGCGCCACAGATACGCAGTATTTT | CSGCSATDTQYF
NA | TRBJ1-1 | many | TRBV3-1 | TGTGCCAGCAGCCGGGTCGGCCTTGGGGACACTGAAGCTTTCTTT | CASSRVGLGDTEAFF
NA | TRBJ2-7 | NA | TRBV7-6 | TGTGCCAGCAGCCCCAGGGGCGGTTCCTACGAGCAGTACTTC | CASSPRGGSYEQYF
NA | TRBJ1-2 | many | TRBV5-1 | TGCGCCAGCAACCTGGGGAGGGAACTGGATGGCTACACCTTC | CASNLGRELDGYTF
TRBD1 | TRBJ2-3 | many | TRBV5-1 | TGCGCCAGCAGCTTGGGCGGACAGGTGGCAGATACGCAGTATTTT | CASSLGGQVADTQYF
NA | TRBJ1-5 | many | TRBV12-3/TRBV12-4 | TGTGCCAGCACCCGGGGGGGCGGGAGCAATCAGCCCCAGCATTTT | CASTRGGGSNQPQHF
TRBD1 | TRBJ1-5 | many | TRBV7-2 | TGTGCCAGCAGCTTACACGCAGGGGGCGGCAATCAGCCCCAGCATTTT | CASSLHAGGGNQPQHF
TRBD2 | TRBJ2-5 | many | TRBV5-1 | TGCGCCAGCAGCCTCGGACTAGCACCAGAGACCCAGTACTTC | CASSLGLAPETQYF
NA | TRBJ2-2 | many | TRBV12-3/TRBV12-4 | TGTGCCAGCAGTTTCGGAATAGACACCGGGGAGCTGTTTTTT | CASSFGIDTGELFF
NA | TRBJ2-5 | many | TRBV5-1 | TGCGCCAGCAGCCCCGGGACAAAGCTCTTGGAGACCCAGTACTTC | CASSPGTKLLETQYF
NA | TRBJ2-1 | many | TRBV11-3 | TGTGCCAGCGGGGTGGGTCAACCTTACAATGAGCAGTTCTTC | CASGVGQPYNEQFF
NA | TRBJ2-1 | NA | TRBV12-3/TRBV12-4 | TGTGCCAGCACTCGACTAGAAATCAATGAGCAGTTCTTC | CASTRLEINEQFF
NA | TRBJ2-7 | many | TRBV5-1 | TGCGCCAGCAGCGGAGCCTACGAGCAGTACTTC | CASSGAYEQYF
TRBD1 | TRBJ1-4 | many | TRBV27 | TGTGCCAGCAGTCCGACAGGGGCTGGGGGAAAACTGTTTTTT | CASSPTGAGGKLFF